A single sample gave rise to the 17 T cell receptor beta chains below, sequenced in a study of Ad26.COV2.S vaccination and SARS-CoV-2 variants. Clones were sequenced by immunoSEQ multiplex PCR, and TCRdb holds only the in-frame ones, with some missing. The sample has hundreds of thousands of clones; roughly 85% are singletons. Treatment meaning: roughly 18 received Ad26.COV2.S at low or high dose, single or two shots; about 5 received placebo; per-sample allocation not given. Repertoires come from day 63 after the first vaccine or placebo injection. The sample here was peripheral blood, taken in a trial of Ad26.COV2.S vaccine versus placebo. The origin of the receptors is a person between 18 and 60 years old who received the Ad26.COV2.S COVID-19 vaccine or a placebo.

V usage is TRBV5-1 and J usage is TRBJ2-1; D gene ambiguous. Germline CDR1 is SGHRS and CDR2 is YFSETQ. Trimming removed 3 bases from V and 5 bases from J, with 9 bases in between. CDR3 length: 13 amino acids. CDR3 in amino acids: CASSWGADNEQFF. The CDR3 nucleotides are TGCGCCAGCAGCTGGGGTGCAGACAATGAGCAGTTCTTC.

This chain links TRBV5-7 with TRBJ2-2; a possible D gene is TRBD2 (5 bases). TRBV5-7 is known as an ORF, though its function is uncertain. The ends were cut back, 0 bases at V and 4 bases at J, with 13 bases in the middle. The CDR3 covers 16 residues. The DNA of the CDR3 is TGTGCCAGCAGCTTGGCGTTGCGGGCGGGCACCGGGGAGCTGTTTTTT. This sequence encodes CASSLALRAGTGELFF.

V and J are TRBV10-3 and TRBJ2-1, with D maybe TRBD2 (5 bases). Between the trimmed V and J ends, which lost 8 bases and 5 bases, there was a span of 19 bases. The CDR3 is 15 amino acids. Germline CDR1 reads ENHRY; CDR2 reads SYGVKD. The CDR3 region is CAIFDEQRQNNEQFF. CDR3 bases: TGTGCCATCTTTGATGAACAGCGGCAGAACAATGAGCAGTTCTTC.

V gene TRBV7-2 combines with J gene TRBJ2-7, with a tentative D call TRBD1 (6 bases). CDR1 and CDR2 (germline): SGHTA, FQGNSA. The ends were cut back, 5 bases at V and 3 bases at J, with 20 bases in the middle. This CDR3 has 16 residues. For the CDR3, the DNA is TGTGCCAGCAGCCGCTCAGGTACAGGGACATACTACGAGCAGTACTTC. It codes for CASSRSGTGTYYEQYF. Full variable domain (rest looked up from reference TRBV7-2 and TRBJ2-7): GAGVSQSPSNKVTEKGKDVELRCDPISGHTALYWYRQSLGQGLEFLIYFQGNSAPDKSGLPSDRFSAERTGGSVSTLTIQRTQQEDSAVYLCASSRSGTGTYYEQYFGPGTRLTVT.

This clone was observed a single time. This chain connects TRBV7-2 to TRBJ2-1, with D perhaps TRBD1 or TRBD2 (5 bases each). Per germline, CDR1 SGHTA and CDR2 FQGNSA. V dropped 5 bases and J dropped 4 bases, with 12 bases sitting between them. The CDR3 consists of 14 residues. The CDR3 region is CASSPRDAYNEQFF. CDR3 bases: TGTGCCAGCAGCCCCCGGGACGCGTACAATGAGCAGTTCTTC. Variable domain in full (rest from reference TRBV7-2 and TRBJ2-1): GAGVSQSPSNKVTEKGKDVELRCDPISGHTALYWYRQSLGQGLEFLIYFQGNSAPDKSGLPSDRFSAERTGGSVSTLTIQRTQQEDSAVYLCASSPRDAYNEQFFGPGTRLTVL.

This sequence joins TRBV4-1 and TRBJ2-2; D is possibly TRBD2 (6 bases). The ends were cut back, 2 bases at V and 0 bases at J, with 10 bases in the middle. The CDR3 consists of 16 residues. CDR1 and CDR2 (germline): MGHRA, YSYEKL. CDR3 in amino acids: CASSQLANTNTGELFF. CDR3 in DNA: TGCGCCAGCAGCCAACTAGCGAATACGAACACCGGGGAGCTGTTTTTT.

The CDR3 sequence is CASSLANGIGLLNSPLHF. The CDR3, as DNA: TGTGCCAGCAGCTTAGCAAACGGGATAGGGCTATTGAATTCACCCCTCCACTTT. The genes are TRBV7-8 and TRBJ1-6; D is ambiguous. This CDR3 is built from 18 residues. Trimming stripped 0 bases from V and 7 bases from J, with 19 bases between. The germline CDR1 and CDR2 sequences are SGHVS and FQNEAQ.

The chain has TRBV10-3 and TRBJ2-2, with 9 bases fitting TRBD1. The CDR3 covers 14 residues. Germline lookup yields CDR1 ENHRY and CDR2 SYGVKD. V gave up 8 bases and J gave up 5 bases; unmatched junction bases: 6. In nucleotides, the CDR3 is TGTGCCATCTCCCCCGGGACAGGGACCGGGGAGCTGTTTTTT. This gives the protein CAISPGTGTGELFF.

V gene TRBV29-1 combines with J gene TRBJ1-2; TRBD1 matches at 8 bases. This CDR3 is 15 amino acids long. CDR1 and CDR2 (germline): SQVTM, ANQGSEA. The CDR3 region has the DNA TGCAGTCCCGGGAACACACAGGGGGACAACTATGGCTACACCTTC. It codes for CSPGNTQGDNYGYTF.

This clone came up once. The chain carries TRBV2 and TRBJ2-6; 7 nucleotides agree with TRBD1. The CDR3 runs to 15 residues. V lost 5 bases and J lost 2; bases outside the gene matches: 3. The germline V gene has CDR1 SNHLY and CDR2 FYNNEI. The CDR3 sequence: CASSQTGAGANVLTF. The CDR3 DNA reads TGTGCCAGCAGTCAAACAGGGGCTGGGGCCAACGTCCTGACTTTC.

This sequence joins TRBV18 and TRBJ1-4; 7 nucleotides align to TRBD1. Trimming cost V 3 bases and J 6 bases; bases outside gene matches: 7. Per the germline V gene, CDR1 is KGHSH and CDR2 is LQKENI. The CDR3 runs 15 residues. The CDR3 here is CASSPLTGTDEKLFF. DNA for the CDR3: TGTGCCAGCTCACCCTTGACAGGGACGGATGAAAAACTGTTTTTT.

The rearrangement joins TRBV5-1 to TRBJ1-1, with D maybe TRBD1 (5 bases). Trimming cost V 4 bases and J 3 bases, with 10 bases left between them. CDR1 is SGHRS and CDR2 is YFSETQ in the germline V gene. CDR3 length: 13 amino acids. The DNA of the CDR3 is TGCGCCAGCAGCAACGGGGGGGACACTGAAGCTTTCTTT. Translated, it gives CASSNGGDTEAFF.

The gene calls are TRBV6-2 or TRBV6-3 and TRBJ1-5, with a tentative D call TRBD1 (6 bases). CDR3 length: 16 amino acids. Germline V gene sequence: CDR1 MNHEY, CDR2 SVGEGT. The ends were cut back, 0 bases at V and 2 bases at J, with 11 bases in the middle. The CDR3 sequence: CASSYSRGRGNQPQHF. The DNA for the CDR3 is TGTGCCAGCAGTTACTCGCGGGGGCGCGGCAATCAGCCCCAGCATTTT.

Of note for this clone: Other nucleotide sequences in the sample specify the same CDR3. The genes are TRBV3-1 (or the pseudogene TRBV3-2) and TRBJ2-5; no firm D call. This CDR3 comprises 14 residues. Germline CDR1 is LGHDT and CDR2 is YNNKEL (reference sequence). The V and J ends lost 1 base and 1 base respectively, with 7 bases between them. CDR3 sequence: CASSQVLGQETQYF. CDR3 DNA: TGTGCCAGCAGCCAAGTCCTAGGCCAAGAGACCCAGTACTTC.

As concerns this clone: The identical CDR3 is also encoded by other nucleotide sequences in the sample. CDR3 coding DNA: TGTGCCAGCAGTTACAGCCTGTACCAAGAGACCCAGTACTTC. As protein: CASSYSLYQETQYF. The chain couples TRBV6-5 to TRBJ2-5; D is uncertain. CDR3 length equals 14 residues. The V gene lost 2 bases and the J gene lost 0 bases, with 7 bases spanning the gap. Germline V gene sequence: CDR1 MNHEY, CDR2 SVGAGI.

This sequence joins TRBV6-6 and TRBJ1-4; 10 bases match TRBD1. Germline lookup yields CDR1 MNHNY and CDR2 SVGAGI (reference sequence). Trimming cost V 5 bases and J 8 bases; bases outside gene matches: 5. This CDR3 region has 14 residues. CDR3: CASSATGGVEKLFF. For the CDR3, the DNA is TGTGCCAGCAGTGCGACAGGGGGCGTCGAAAAACTGTTTTTT.

The V and J genes are TRBV18 and TRBJ2-7; tentatively, D is TRBD1 (5 bases). Germline V gene sequence: CDR1 KGHSH, CDR2 LQKENI. Trimming left V 8 bases short and J 2 bases short, with 19 bases between. This CDR3 is 15 amino acids long. CDR3 sequence: CASQTLDSSTYEQYF. CDR3 coding DNA: TGTGCCAGCCAAACGCTTGACAGTTCGACCTACGAGCAGTACTTC.